A single TCR beta chain is shown here with its context. The entry originates in a study of blood T cell repertoires in COVID-19. Measured with immunoSEQ multiplex PCR; TCRdb has only the in-frame clones, and not every one. The table includes 200,000 to 250,000 clones, over 80% detected once. Trimming pared 1 base from V and 5 bases from J, leaving 13 bases between. CDR3 length equals 14 residues. CDR1 is SGHKS and CDR2 is YYEKEE in the germline V gene (reference sequence). Sample: PBMCs or T cells enriched from blood (not recorded which). This chain uses TRBV5-5 with TRBJ2-7, with D maybe TRBD2 (6 bases). The sequence was collected from a woman in her 30s with acute COVID-19. Here the CDR3 DNA reads TGTGCCAGCAGCTTGTTCGGGGGAAGGGACGAGCAGTACTTC. Translation: CASSLFGGRDEQYF. The whole variable domain, filled in from reference TRBV5-5 and TRBJ2-7, reads DAGVTQSPTHLIKTRGQQVTLRCSPISGHKSVSWYQQVLGQGPQFIFQYYEKEERGRGNFPDRFSARQFPNYSSELNVNALLLGDSALYLCASSLFGGRDEQYFGPGTRLTVT.